This T cell receptor (beta chain) was obtained from a study of blood T cell repertoires in COVID-19. As for the study in general: Samples representing acute and convalescent COVID-19 were sourced from the United States, Italy and Spain. PBMCs, B-cell-depleted T cells, or T cells were the source of the cDNA or gDNA that made up the material.

Trimming took 7 bases from V and 1 from J, leaving 9 bases between them. The V gene's germline CDR1 is SGHDN and CDR2 FVKESK. There are 13 residues in the CDR3. In the source study's methods: Reference gene primers were amplified, and this amplification served to estimate nucleated cell counts. TCRdb keeps only in-frame clones here, not all; method: immunoSEQ multiplex PCR. That table is the source of V, J and clone size, and D and trimming were worked out from the DNA. The sample shows 210,000 or so clones, around nine tenths of them seen only once. This receptor was obtained from a woman aged 40-49 years who had recovered from COVID-19. Sequencing input: peripheral blood. The rearrangement joins TRBV14 to TRBJ2-3, with no clear D. The CDR3 DNA reads TGTGCCAGCAACCCTGTAGGCACAGATACGCAGTATTTT. Translated, it gives CASNPVGTDTQYF. The full variable domain, completed using reference TRBV14 and TRBJ2-3, is EAGVTQFPSHSVIEKGQTVTLRCDPISGHDNLYWYRRVMGKEIKFLLHFVKESKQDESGMPNNRFLAERTGGTYSTLKVQPAELEDSGVYFCASNPVGTDTQYFGPGTRLTVL.